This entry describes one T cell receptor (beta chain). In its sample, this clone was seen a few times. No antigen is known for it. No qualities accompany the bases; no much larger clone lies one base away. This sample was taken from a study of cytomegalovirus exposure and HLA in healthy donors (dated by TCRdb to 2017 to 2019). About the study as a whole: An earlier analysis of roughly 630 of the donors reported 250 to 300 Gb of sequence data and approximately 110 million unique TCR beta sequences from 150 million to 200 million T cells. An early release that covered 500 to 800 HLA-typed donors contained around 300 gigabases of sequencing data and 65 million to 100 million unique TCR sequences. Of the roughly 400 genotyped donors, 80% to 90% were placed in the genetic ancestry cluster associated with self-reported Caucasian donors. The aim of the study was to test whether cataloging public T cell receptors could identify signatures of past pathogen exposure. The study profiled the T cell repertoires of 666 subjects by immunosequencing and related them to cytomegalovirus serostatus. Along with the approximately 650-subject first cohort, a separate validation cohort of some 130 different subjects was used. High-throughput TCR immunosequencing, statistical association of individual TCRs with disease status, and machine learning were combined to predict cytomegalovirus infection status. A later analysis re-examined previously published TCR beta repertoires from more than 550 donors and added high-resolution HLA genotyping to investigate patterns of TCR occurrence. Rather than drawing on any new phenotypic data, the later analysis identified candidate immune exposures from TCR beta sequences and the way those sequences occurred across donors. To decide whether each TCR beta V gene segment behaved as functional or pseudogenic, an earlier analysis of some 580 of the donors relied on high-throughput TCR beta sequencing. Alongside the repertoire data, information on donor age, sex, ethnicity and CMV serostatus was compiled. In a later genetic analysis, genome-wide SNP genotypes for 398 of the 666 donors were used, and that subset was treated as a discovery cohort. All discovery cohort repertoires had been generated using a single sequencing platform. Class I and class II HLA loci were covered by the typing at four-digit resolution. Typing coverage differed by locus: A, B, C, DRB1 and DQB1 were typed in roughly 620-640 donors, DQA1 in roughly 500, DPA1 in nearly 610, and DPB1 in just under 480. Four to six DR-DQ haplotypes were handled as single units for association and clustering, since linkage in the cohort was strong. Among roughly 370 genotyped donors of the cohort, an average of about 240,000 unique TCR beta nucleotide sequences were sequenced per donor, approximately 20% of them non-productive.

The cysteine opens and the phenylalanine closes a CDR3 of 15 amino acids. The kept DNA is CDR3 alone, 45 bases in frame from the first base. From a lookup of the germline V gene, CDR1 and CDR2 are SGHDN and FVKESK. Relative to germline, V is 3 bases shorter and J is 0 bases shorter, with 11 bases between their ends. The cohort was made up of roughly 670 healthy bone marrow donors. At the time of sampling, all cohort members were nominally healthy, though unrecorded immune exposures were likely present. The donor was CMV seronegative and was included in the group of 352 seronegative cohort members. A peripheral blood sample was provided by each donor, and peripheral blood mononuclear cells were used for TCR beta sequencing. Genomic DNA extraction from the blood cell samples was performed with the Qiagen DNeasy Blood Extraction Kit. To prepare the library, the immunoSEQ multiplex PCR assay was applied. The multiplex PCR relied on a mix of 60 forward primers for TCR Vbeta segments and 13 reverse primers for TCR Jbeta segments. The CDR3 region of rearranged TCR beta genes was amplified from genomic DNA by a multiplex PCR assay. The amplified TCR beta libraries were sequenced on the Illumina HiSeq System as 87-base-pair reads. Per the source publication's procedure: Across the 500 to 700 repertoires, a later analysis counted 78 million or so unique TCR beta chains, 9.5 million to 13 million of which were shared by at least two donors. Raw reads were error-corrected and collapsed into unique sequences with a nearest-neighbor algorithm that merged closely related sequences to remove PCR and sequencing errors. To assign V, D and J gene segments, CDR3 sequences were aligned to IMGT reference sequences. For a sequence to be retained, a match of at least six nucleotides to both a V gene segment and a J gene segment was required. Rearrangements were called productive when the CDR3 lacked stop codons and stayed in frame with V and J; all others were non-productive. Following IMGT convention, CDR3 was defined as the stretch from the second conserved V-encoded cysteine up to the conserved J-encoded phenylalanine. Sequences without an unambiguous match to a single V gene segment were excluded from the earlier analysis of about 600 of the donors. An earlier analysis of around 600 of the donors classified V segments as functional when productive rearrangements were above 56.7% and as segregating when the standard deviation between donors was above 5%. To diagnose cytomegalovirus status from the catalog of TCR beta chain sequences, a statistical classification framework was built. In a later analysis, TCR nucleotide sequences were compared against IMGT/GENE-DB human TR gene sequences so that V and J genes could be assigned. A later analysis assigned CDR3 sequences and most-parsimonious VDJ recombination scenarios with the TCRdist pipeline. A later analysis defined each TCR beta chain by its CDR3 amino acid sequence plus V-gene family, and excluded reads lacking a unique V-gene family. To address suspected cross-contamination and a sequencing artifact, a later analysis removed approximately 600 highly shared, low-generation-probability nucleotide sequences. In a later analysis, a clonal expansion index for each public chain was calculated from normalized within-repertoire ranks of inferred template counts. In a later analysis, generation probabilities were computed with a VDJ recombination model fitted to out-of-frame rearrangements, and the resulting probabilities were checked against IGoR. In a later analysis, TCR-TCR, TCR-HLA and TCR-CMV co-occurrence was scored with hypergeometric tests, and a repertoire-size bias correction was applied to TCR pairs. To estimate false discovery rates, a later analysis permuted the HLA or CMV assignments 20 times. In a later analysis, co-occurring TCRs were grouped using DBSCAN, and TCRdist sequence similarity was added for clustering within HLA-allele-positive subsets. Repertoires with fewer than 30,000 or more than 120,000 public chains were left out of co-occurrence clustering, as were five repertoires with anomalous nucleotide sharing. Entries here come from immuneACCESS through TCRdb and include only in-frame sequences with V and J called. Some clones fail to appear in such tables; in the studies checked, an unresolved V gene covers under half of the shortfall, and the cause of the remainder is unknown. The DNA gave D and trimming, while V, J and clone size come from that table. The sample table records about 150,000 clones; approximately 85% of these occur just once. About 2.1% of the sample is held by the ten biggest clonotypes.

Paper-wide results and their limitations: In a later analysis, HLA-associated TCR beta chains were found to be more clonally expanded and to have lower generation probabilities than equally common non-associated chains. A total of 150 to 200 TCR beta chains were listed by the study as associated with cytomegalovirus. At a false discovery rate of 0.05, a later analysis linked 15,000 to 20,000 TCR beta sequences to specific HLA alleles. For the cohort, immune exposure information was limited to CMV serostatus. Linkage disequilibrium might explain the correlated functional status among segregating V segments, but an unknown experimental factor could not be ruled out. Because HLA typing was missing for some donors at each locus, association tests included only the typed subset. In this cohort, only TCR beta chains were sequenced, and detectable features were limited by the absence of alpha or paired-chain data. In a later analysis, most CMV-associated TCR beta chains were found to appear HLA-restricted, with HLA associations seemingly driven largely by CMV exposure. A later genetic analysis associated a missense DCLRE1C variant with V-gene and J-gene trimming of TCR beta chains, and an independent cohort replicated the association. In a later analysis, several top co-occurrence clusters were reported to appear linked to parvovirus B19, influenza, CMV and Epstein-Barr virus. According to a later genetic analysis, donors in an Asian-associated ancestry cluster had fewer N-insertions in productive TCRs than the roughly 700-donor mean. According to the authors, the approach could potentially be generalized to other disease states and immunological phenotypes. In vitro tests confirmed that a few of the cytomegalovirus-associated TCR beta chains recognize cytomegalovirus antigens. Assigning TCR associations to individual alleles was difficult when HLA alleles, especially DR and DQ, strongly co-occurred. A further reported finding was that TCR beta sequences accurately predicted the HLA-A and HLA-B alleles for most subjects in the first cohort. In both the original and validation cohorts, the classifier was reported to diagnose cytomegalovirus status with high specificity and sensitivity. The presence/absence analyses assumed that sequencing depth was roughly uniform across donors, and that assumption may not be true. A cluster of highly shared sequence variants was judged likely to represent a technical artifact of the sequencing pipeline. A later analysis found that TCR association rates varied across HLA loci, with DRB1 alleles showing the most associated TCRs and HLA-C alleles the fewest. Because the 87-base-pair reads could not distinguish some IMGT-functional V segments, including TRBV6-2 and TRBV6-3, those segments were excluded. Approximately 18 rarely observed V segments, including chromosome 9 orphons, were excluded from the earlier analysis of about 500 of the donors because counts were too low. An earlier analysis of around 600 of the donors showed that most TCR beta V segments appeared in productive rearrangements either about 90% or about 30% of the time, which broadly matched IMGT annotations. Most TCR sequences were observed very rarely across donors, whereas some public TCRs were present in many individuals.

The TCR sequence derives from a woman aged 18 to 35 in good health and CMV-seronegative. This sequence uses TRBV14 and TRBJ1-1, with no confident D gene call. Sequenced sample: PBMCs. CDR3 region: CASSHLPTLNTEAFF. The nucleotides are TGTGCCAGCAGCCACCTACCCACCTTGAACACTGAAGCTTTCTTT.